This TCR beta chain was identified in a study of blood T cells in healthy people across ages. Regarding this clonotype: The antigen is undetermined.

PCR was performed a second time for about 6 to 11 cycles using a sample-barcoded 5' primer and a J-beta primer mix. TCRdb re-analysed the 5' RACE reads in MiXCR, keeping a single row per CDR3 protein. The sample has approximately 290,000 distinct CDR3 sequences; around 29% are singletons. Isolation recovered at least 6.5 million PBMCs from every sample. Notes on the study in general: Changes seen in expanded clonotypes were possibly confounded by donor CMV status left unknown.

The sample comprised blood. The sequence derives from a woman in her sixties or seventies in good health.

The CDR3 nucleotides are TGTGCCAGCAGCCAGTGGGGTAGCGGGACAAGCTCCTACAATGAGCAGTTCTTC. Amino acids: CASSQWGSGTSSYNEQFF. The chain combines TRBV3-1 with TRBJ2-1, with 8 nucleotides matching TRBD2. The CDR3 loop spans 18 amino acids. Germline V gene lookup returns CDR1 LGHDT and CDR2 YNNKEL (reference sequence). The V segment lost 3 bases and the J segment 0 bases; nucleotides outside the gene matches: 10.